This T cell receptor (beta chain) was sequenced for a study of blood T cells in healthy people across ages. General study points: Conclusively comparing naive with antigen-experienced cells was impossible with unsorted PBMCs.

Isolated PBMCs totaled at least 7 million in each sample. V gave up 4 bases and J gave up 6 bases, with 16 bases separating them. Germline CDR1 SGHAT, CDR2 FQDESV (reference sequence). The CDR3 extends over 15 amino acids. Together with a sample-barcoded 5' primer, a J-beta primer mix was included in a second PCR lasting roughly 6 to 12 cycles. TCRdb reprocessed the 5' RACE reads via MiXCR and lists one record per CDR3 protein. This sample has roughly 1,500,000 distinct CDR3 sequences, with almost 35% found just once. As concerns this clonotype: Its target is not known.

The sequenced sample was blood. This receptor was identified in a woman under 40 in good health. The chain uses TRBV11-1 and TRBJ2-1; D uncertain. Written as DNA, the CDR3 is TGTGCCAGCAGCTGGGCGGCTCCGATTGTCAATGAGCAGTTCTTC. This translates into CASSWAAPIVNEQFF.